Presented here are 16 T cell receptor beta chains from one specimen sequenced in a study of blood T cell repertoires in COVID-19. Here immunoSEQ multiplex PCR was the method, and the copy in TCRdb shows in-frame clones only, minus some. The data contain some 380,000 clones, approximately 87% of them singletons. The sample was PBMCs or T cells enriched from blood (not recorded which). The receptors here all came from a young man who had recovered from COVID-19.

V gene TRBV6-5 combines with J gene TRBJ2-7, with TRBD2 as a possible D gene (7 bases). CDR3 length: 13 amino acids. Germline V gene sequence: CDR1 MNHEY, CDR2 SVGAGI. Trimming removed 7 bases from V and 2 bases from J, with 12 bases in between. This CDR3 is CASKAGATYEQYF. CDR3 bases: TGTGCCAGCAAGGCGGGGGCAACCTACGAGCAGTACTTC.

V is TRBV11-2 and J is TRBJ1-1; perhaps TRBD1 as D (5 bases). Germline V CDR1 and CDR2: SGHAT, FQNNGV. There are 14 residues in the CDR3. Trimming shortened V by 2 bases and J by 4 bases, and 11 bases separated the two germline ends. CDR3 sequence (DNA): TGTGCCAGCAGCTTATACGGGGGGGGCACTGAAGCTTTCTTT. This sequence encodes CASSLYGGGTEAFF.

For the CDR3, the DNA is TGTGCCAGCAGGGGGGACAGTTACAATGAGCAGTTCTTC. This sequence encodes CASRGDSYNEQFF. The chain joins TRBV2 to TRBJ2-1, with 7 bases fitting TRBD1. The CDR3 runs to 13 residues. The junction had 3 bases not matched to a gene; V was cut back by 6 bases and J by 4 bases. The germline gives CDR1 SNHLY, CDR2 FYNNEI. Full variable domain (missing parts from reference TRBV2 and TRBJ2-1): EPEVTQTPSHQVTQMGQEVILRCVPISNHLYFYWYRQILGQKVEFLVSFYNNEISEKSEIFDDQFSVERPDGSNFTLKIRSTKLEDSAMYFCASRGDSYNEQFFGPGTRLTVL.

The chain carries TRBV7-2 and TRBJ1-5, with TRBD1 matching over 8 bases. The CDR3 is 14 amino acids. V lost 4 bases and J lost 7; bases outside the gene matches: 6. Per germline, CDR1 SGHTA and CDR2 FQGNSA. CDR3 coding DNA: TGTGCCAGCAGCTCCCAGGGGGCCGACCAGCCCCAGCATTTT. Amino acids: CASSSQGADQPQHF.

The chain uses TRBV6-5 and TRBJ2-3; 7 bases are a match to TRBD1. Unmatched junction bases numbered 6, after V lost 6 bases and J lost 0 bases. The CDR3 spans 15 residues. CDR1 and CDR2 from the germline V gene are MNHEY and SVGAGI. The CDR3 nucleotides are TGTGCCAGCAGAGAGGGACAGACTAGCACAGATACGCAGTATTTT. This codes for CASREGQTSTDTQYF.

This clone has a handful of counts. V and J are TRBV9 and TRBJ1-1; D gene unclear. Germline CDR1 and CDR2: SGDLS and YYNGEE. CDR3 size: 13 residues. V was shortened by 0 bases and J by 10 bases, with 13 bases between the two germline ends. CDR3 nucleotides: TGTGCCAGCAGCGTAGAAGGGCAAGGGAGAGCTTTCTTT. Translating gives CASSVEGQGRAFF.

About this clone itself: Other nucleotide sequences in the sample specify the same CDR3. The V and J genes are TRBV7-9 and TRBJ2-7; TRBD1 agrees at 10 bases. V was clipped by 4 bases and J by 3 bases; unmatched bases: 3. The CDR3 has 14 amino acids. The germline V gene has CDR1 SEHNR and CDR2 FQNEAQ (reference sequence). DNA of the CDR3: TGTGCCAGCAGCTCGAGGGACAGGGGCTACGAGCAGTACTTC. Translation gives CASSSRDRGYEQYF.

This chain uses TRBV2 with TRBJ1-2; D is uncertain. There are 13 residues in the CDR3. Germline V gives CDR1 SNHLY, CDR2 FYNNEI. The germline V and J ends were trimmed by 0 bases and 7 bases, with 9 bases remaining between them. CDR3 sequence reads: CASSEARRSGYTF. The CDR3 bases are TGTGCCAGCAGTGAAGCGCGTCGCTCTGGCTACACCTTC. Filled out from reference TRBV2 and TRBJ1-2, the complete variable domain reads EPEVTQTPSHQVTQMGQEVILRCVPISNHLYFYWYRQILGQKVEFLVSFYNNEISEKSEIFDDQFSVERPDGSNFTLKIRSTKLEDSAMYFCASSEARRSGYTFGSGTRLTVV.

The V gene is TRBV19, the J gene TRBJ1-2, with a weak D call TRBD1 (5 bases). Deletions cut 7 bases from V and 2 bases from J, with 14 bases between. In germline, CDR1 is LNHDA, CDR2 SQIVND (reference sequence). The CDR3 sequence is 14 residues long. The CDR3 protein is CASTPGRANYGYTF. DNA of the CDR3: TGTGCCAGTACCCCCGGCAGGGCGAACTATGGCTACACCTTC.

The chain has TRBV4-2 and TRBJ2-1; perhaps TRBD2 as D (7 bases). Trimming took off 0 bases at V and 4 bases at J, with 16 bases between the two ends. The germline V gene encodes CDR1 LGHNA and CDR2 YNFKEQ. There are 17 residues in the CDR3. CDR3 in amino acids: CASSQELLGGPYNEQFF. The CDR3, as DNA: TGTGCCAGCAGCCAAGAACTGCTCGGGGGGCCGTACAATGAGCAGTTCTTC.

The table lists this clone with a few counts. The V gene is TRBV7-2, the J gene TRBJ2-7; 9 bases fit TRBD2. The germline V gene has CDR1 SGHTA and CDR2 FQGNSA. The CDR3 loop spans 15 amino acids. Trimming removed 5 bases from V and 7 bases from J; junction bases left unmatched: 12. As DNA, the CDR3 is TGTGCCAGCAGCCCGACGGCGGGGGGGCCCCTGGAGCAGTACTTC. This encodes CASSPTAGGPLEQYF.

The chain couples TRBV30 to TRBJ1-1; 8 positions agree with TRBD1. Germline V gene sequence: CDR1 GTSNPN, CDR2 SVGIG (reference sequence). The CDR3 totals 14 residues. Trimming cost V 5 bases and J 0 bases; bases outside gene matches: 5. This CDR3 is CAWDRGSMNTEAFF. The CDR3 bases are TGTGCCTGGGACAGGGGATCTATGAACACTGAAGCTTTCTTT.

The chain carries TRBV11-3 and TRBJ2-5; 12 positions match TRBD2. This CDR3 region has 15 residues. V was pared by 3 bases and J by 3 bases, with 2 bases of the junction left unmatched. The germline CDR1 and CDR2 sequences are SGHNT and YENEEA. The CDR3 loop is CASSFRTSGEETQYF. In DNA form, the CDR3 reads TGTGCCAGCAGCTTCCGGACTAGCGGGGAAGAGACCCAGTACTTC.

The chain links TRBV2 to TRBJ1-6, with a tentative D call TRBD1 (5 bases). Trimming cost V 9 bases and J 0 bases, with 9 bases left between them. The CDR3 extends over 14 amino acids. Germline V lookup: CDR1 SNHLY, CDR2 FYNNEI. CDR3 sequence (DNA): TGTGCCAGACAGGAGAGCTCCTATAATTCACCCCTCCACTTT. It specifies CARQESSYNSPLHF.

J is TRBJ1-1 and V is TRBV12-3 or TRBV12-4, with 8 bases lining up with TRBD1. This CDR3 is 13 amino acids long. J lost 5 bases, V lost 6 bases, and 5 bases had no gene match. The CDR3 protein is CASRPGGLTEAFF. In DNA, the CDR3 is TGTGCCAGCAGGCCAGGGGGCTTAACTGAAGCTTTCTTT.

This rearrangement joins TRBV4-2 to TRBJ1-2, with 7 bases fitting TRBD1. CDR3 length: 17 amino acids. Germline V gives CDR1 LGHNA, CDR2 YNFKEQ. Trimming removed 0 bases from V and 4 bases from J; junction bases left unmatched: 11. For the CDR3, the DNA is TGTGCCAGCAGCCAAGAAGGGGCGGAGGGGGCCATCTATGGCTACACCTTC. This codes for CASSQEGAEGAIYGYTF.